The 24 T cell receptor beta chains in this list originate from one sample, sequenced in a study of sequential checkpoint blockade in melanoma. Treatment here: randomized to nivolumab then ipilimumab (arm A) or the reverse (arm B). The data were produced by immunoSEQ multiplex PCR, yet TCRdb's version contains in-frame clones alone and is incomplete. The sample comprises some 32,000 clones, more than 65% of which are singletons, and approximately 20% rests with the top ten. Sequenced here: CD8+ T cells sorted from blood (inferred from file names), sampled from a patient given nivolumab and ipilimumab in sequence. The receptors here all came from a human donor with melanoma.

This clone was seen only once. The chain has TRBV1 and TRBJ1-2. TRBV1 represents a pseudogene. This CDR3 has 18 residues. Here the CDR3 reads CTSSQQDSTVPANYGYTF. Here the CDR3 DNA reads TGCACCAGCAGCCAACAGGACTCTACCGTTCCAGCTAACTATGGCTACACCTTC.

This chain uses TRBV5-6 with TRBJ1-2; 7 nucleotides align to TRBD1. Per germline, CDR1 SGHDT and CDR2 YYEEEE. The CDR3 is 16 amino acids. Trimming took 4 bases from V and 8 from J; bases not matched to a gene: 17. The CDR3 bases are TGTGCCAGCAGCACCCTGGGCTTAACAGGGGATAAGGGCTACACCTTC. Translation: CASSTLGLTGDKGYTF.

The rearrangement joins TRBV28 to TRBJ1-5; possible D gene TRBD1, 5 bases. This CDR3 contains 15 residues. The germline V gene has CDR1 MDHEN and CDR2 SYDVKM. V was clipped by 0 bases and J by 6 bases, with 12 bases between them. CDR3 sequence (DNA): TGTGCCAGCAGTTTATGGGGGCGCGGGGGTCAGCCCCAGCATTTT. Translated: CASSLWGRGGQPQHF.

This chain links TRBV5-6 with TRBJ2-5; 8 bases agree with TRBD1. The CDR3 is 15 residues long. With V trimmed by 4 bases and J by 3 bases, 8 bases remained unmatched. Germline V lookup: CDR1 SGHDT, CDR2 YYEEEE. For the CDR3, the DNA is TGTGCCAGCAGCGGAGAGACAGGGGCCGAAGAGACCCAGTACTTC. It translates to CASSGETGAEETQYF.

The J gene is TRBJ2-3, the V gene TRBV6-5, with D uncertain. Germline CDR1 reads MNHEY; CDR2 reads SVGAGI. V was clipped by 4 bases and J by 4 bases, with 9 bases between them. The CDR3 has 13 amino acids. The CDR3 spells CASSSLAADTQYF. The CDR3 bases are TGTGCCAGCAGTTCCTTGGCCGCAGATACGCAGTATTTT.

The V gene is TRBV7-6, the J gene TRBJ2-3, with TRBD1 matching 10 bases. V trimming: 5 bases; J trimming: 4 bases; junction bases outside the gene matches: 6. In germline, CDR1 is SGHVS, CDR2 FNYEAQ. The CDR3 is 15 amino acids. The CDR3 nucleotides read TGTGCCAGCAGCGCCCAGGACAGGGGGTCAGATACGCAGTATTTT. This sequence encodes CASSAQDRGSDTQYF.

This sequence joins TRBV10-2 and TRBJ2-1; 8 bases map to TRBD1. From germline, CDR1 is WSHSY and CDR2 SAAADI. V was pared by 3 bases and J by 4 bases, with 8 bases of the junction left unmatched. The CDR3 has 16 residues. In DNA, the CDR3 is TGCGCCAGCAGTGACCCGGACAGGGAAGATTACAATGAGCAGTTCTTC. Encoded protein: CASSDPDREDYNEQFF.

The V call is TRBV19, the J call TRBJ1-1; perhaps TRBD1 as D (5 bases). Germline assignment: CDR1 LNHDA and CDR2 SQIVND (reference sequence). Trimming removed 3 bases from V and 2 bases from J, with 13 bases in between. CDR3 length equals 15 residues. CDR3 in amino acids: CASSMGLRGNTEAFF. CDR3 DNA: TGTGCCAGTAGTATGGGACTAAGGGGCAACACTGAAGCTTTCTTT. Based on the CDR3 plus reference TRBV19 and TRBJ1-1, the full variable domain is DGGITQSPKYLFRKEGQNVTLSCEQNLNHDAMYWYRQDPGQGLRLIYYSQIVNDFQKGDIAEGYSVSREKKESFPLTVTSAQKNPTAFYLCASSMGLRGNTEAFFGQGTRLTVV.

This clone was seen once. The rearrangement links TRBV27 to TRBJ1-6; D remains ambiguous. Germline V gene lookup returns CDR1 MNHEY and CDR2 SMNVEV (reference sequence). The V end lost 6 bases, the J end lost 9 bases, and 15 bases lay between the germline ends. CDR3 length: 14 residues. The CDR3: CASSSHGVGSPLHF. DNA of the CDR3: TGTGCCAGCAGCTCACACGGGGTAGGTTCACCCCTCCACTTT.

The count of this clone is one. J is TRBJ2-7 and V is TRBV7-2; 10 bases agree with TRBD1. Germline values: CDR1 SGHTA, CDR2 FQGNSA. J gave up 3 bases and V 2 bases, and 10 bases lay outside the gene matches. The CDR3 extends over 17 amino acids. Written as DNA, the CDR3 is TGTGCCAGCAGCTTACACTCCGGGACAGGGGAAGACTACGAGCAGTACTTC. Translating gives CASSLHSGTGEDYEQYF.

The chain couples TRBV4-1 to TRBJ2-5, with 10 nucleotides matching TRBD2. This CDR3 contains 15 residues. Looked up from germline, CDR1 is MGHRA and CDR2 is YSYEKL. V lost 1 base, J lost 6 bases, and 5 bases stayed unmatched. CDR3 region: CASSQAPSGSQTQYF. In nucleotides, the CDR3 is TGCGCCAGCAGCCAAGCGCCTAGCGGGAGCCAGACCCAGTACTTC.

This chain joins TRBV6-6 and TRBJ1-5; D is possibly TRBD1 (5 bases). Germline lookup yields CDR1 MNHNY and CDR2 SVGAGI (reference sequence). CDR3 size: 15 residues. The V and J ends lost 2 bases and 3 bases respectively, with 11 bases between them. In nucleotides, the CDR3 is TGTGCCAGCAGTTACCCGGACAACGTCAATCAGCCCCAGCATTTT. Protein: CASSYPDNVNQPQHF.

The chain uses TRBV5-4 and TRBJ2-7; 7 nucleotides align to TRBD2. The CDR3 has 13 amino acids. Germline CDR1 and CDR2: SGHNT and YYREEE (reference sequence). The V gene end was trimmed by 4 bases and the J gene end by 5 bases; junction bases not matched to a gene: 6. The CDR3 here is CASSREGRHEQYF. The CDR3 DNA reads TGTGCCAGCAGCAGGGAGGGGAGGCACGAGCAGTACTTC.

The chain has TRBV28 and TRBJ1-2, with 9 bases identical to TRBD1. In germline, CDR1 is MDHEN, CDR2 SYDVKM. The CDR3 spans 17 residues. V was pared by 1 base and J by 9 bases, with 15 bases of the junction left unmatched. CDR3 nucleotides: TGTGCCAGCAGTTTATATGGGGGGGGACAGGGTCTGGGTAGCTACACCTTC. Residues: CASSLYGGGQGLGSYTF.

J is TRBJ1-5 and V is TRBV6-1; 9 bases line up with TRBD1. Trimming removed 7 bases from V and 5 bases from J; junction bases left unmatched: 3. Germline V lookup: CDR1 MNHNS, CDR2 SASEGT. There are 13 residues in the CDR3. The CDR3 region has the DNA TGTGCCAGCACCTGGACAGGGGATCAGCCCCAGCATTTT. Its protein is CASTWTGDQPQHF.

This chain links TRBV12-5 with TRBJ1-1, with 9 bases lining up with TRBD1. Germline CDR1 LGHNT, CDR2 FRNRAP. The ends lost 6 bases at V and 5 bases at J; junction bases unmatched: 10. The CDR3 covers 15 residues. CDR3 in amino acids: CASGAAETGGTEAFF. In nucleotides, the CDR3 is TGTGCTAGTGGGGCCGCCGAGACAGGGGGGACTGAAGCTTTCTTT.

For this clone: The junction shows a germline mismatch at one end, possibly a read error. J is TRBJ2-3 and V is TRBV7-6; 10 positions agree with TRBD2. From germline, CDR1 is SGHVS and CDR2 FNYEAQ. The CDR3 is made up of 14 amino acids. CDR3 sequence: CASSLAGGTDTQYF. For the CDR3, the DNA is TGTGCCAGCAGCCTAGCGGGAGGCACAGATACGCAGTATTTT.

This clone showed up just once. The gene calls are TRBV27 and TRBJ1-1; 7 bases map to TRBD1. J lost 3 bases, V lost 10 bases, and 14 bases had no gene match. Per the germline V gene, CDR1 is MNHEY and CDR2 is SMNVEV (reference sequence). The CDR3 consists of 15 residues. In nucleotides, the CDR3 is TGTGCCACCTCGAACAGGGGAAGTGGTGACACTGAAGCTTTCTTT. This codes for CATSNRGSGDTEAFF.

The rearrangement links TRBV15 to TRBJ2-7; 10 nucleotides align to TRBD1. The CDR3 extends over 14 amino acids. J gave up 3 bases and V 5 bases, and 4 bases lay outside the gene matches. Looked up from germline, CDR1 is LNHNV and CDR2 is YYDKDF (reference sequence). This CDR3 reads CATSGGQGVYEQYF. CDR3 bases: TGTGCCACCAGCGGCGGACAGGGGGTCTACGAGCAGTACTTC.

The gene calls are TRBV27 and TRBJ2-7; 7 bases align to TRBD1. The CDR3 length is 15 residues. CDR1 and CDR2 (germline): MNHEY, SMNVEV (reference sequence). The V segment lost 0 bases and the J segment 9 bases; nucleotides outside the gene matches: 11. CDR3 residues: CASSLSGRGTLGQYF. In nucleotides, the CDR3 is TGTGCCAGCAGTTTATCCGGCAGGGGGACGTTGGGGCAGTACTTC.

CDR3 residues: CSVRGQGNQPQHF. In DNA form, the CDR3 reads TGCAGCGTCAGGGGGCAGGGCAATCAGCCCCAGCATTTT. The V call is TRBV29-1, the J call TRBJ1-5; TRBD1 aligns across 8 bases. V lost 6 bases and J lost 2; bases outside the gene matches: 3. The CDR3 consists of 13 residues. Per germline, CDR1 SQVTM and CDR2 ANQGSEA.

The chain uses TRBV6-5 and TRBJ1-1, with D unclear. The length of the CDR3 is 12 residues. Germline assignment: CDR1 MNHEY and CDR2 SVGAGI. Trimming took 2 bases from V and 7 from J, leaving 8 bases between them. CDR3 protein: CASSYVPGEAFF. DNA for the CDR3: TGTGCCAGCAGTTACGTCCCGGGTGAAGCTTTCTTT.

Relative to its sample, this clone is medium-sized. V gene TRBV2 combines with J gene TRBJ1-4; tentative D call: TRBD1 (6 bases). CDR1 SNHLY and CDR2 FYNNEI come from the germline V gene. The CDR3 has 15 amino acids. V dropped 4 bases and J dropped 4 bases, with 13 bases sitting between them. CDR3 in amino acids: CASSASGTNNEKLFF. CDR3 sequence (DNA): TGTGCCAGCAGTGCGTCCGGGACAAATAATGAAAAACTGTTTTTT.

J is TRBJ2-7 and V is TRBV27, with 8 bases matching TRBD1. Germline CDR1 and CDR2: MNHEY and SMNVEV (reference sequence). The CDR3 loop spans 13 amino acids. J gave up 7 bases and V 7 bases, and 9 bases lay outside the gene matches. The CDR3 protein is CASNGQGRGEQYF. The CDR3 coding sequence is TGTGCCAGCAACGGACAGGGTCGCGGAGAGCAGTACTTC.